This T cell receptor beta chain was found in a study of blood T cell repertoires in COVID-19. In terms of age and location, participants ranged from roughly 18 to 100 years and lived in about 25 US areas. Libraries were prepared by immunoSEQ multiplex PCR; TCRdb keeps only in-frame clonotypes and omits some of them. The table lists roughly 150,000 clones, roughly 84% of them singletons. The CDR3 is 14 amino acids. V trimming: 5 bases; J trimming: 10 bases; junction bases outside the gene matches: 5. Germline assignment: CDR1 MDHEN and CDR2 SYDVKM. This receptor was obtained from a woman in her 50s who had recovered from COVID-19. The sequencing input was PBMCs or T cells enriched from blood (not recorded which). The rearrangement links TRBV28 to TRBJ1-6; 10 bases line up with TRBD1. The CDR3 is CASSRDRGISPLHF. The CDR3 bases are TGTGCCAGCAGTCGGGACAGGGGAATATCACCCCTCCACTTT.